Below are 21 T cell receptor beta chains sequenced from a single sample in a study of tumor-infiltrating lymphocytes in primary liver carcinoma. The source of the blood RNA was unsorted whole blood, and germline DNA was extracted as well. TCR beta cDNA came from around 500 ng total RNA, primed with a constant-region primer. Three nested multiplex PCR rounds, a slightly modified ARM-PCR method, built the TCR beta libraries. A C-beta reverse primer and TRBV1-TRBV30 forward primers served in each of the first two PCR rounds, at approximately 10 cycles apiece. TCRdb redid the calling of the multiplex PCR reads with MiXCR, one entry per CDR3 protein. This table has approximately 300,000 distinct CDR3 sequences, 65% appearing once. Sequenced material: peripheral blood. These receptors were collected from a man aged 35 to 55 with primary liver carcinoma and hepatitis B virus infection.

The chain links TRBV6-5 to TRBJ1-2; D possibly corresponds to TRBD1 (6 bases). V lost 6 bases to trimming and J lost 4 bases, with 12 bases between them. The CDR3 is 13 residues long. Germline V gene data show CDR1 as MNHEY and CDR2 as SVGAGI. This chain's CDR3 is CASSSDRSYGYTF. The DNA of the CDR3 is TGTGCCAGCAGCAGTGACAGGTCCTATGGCTACACCTTC.

The chain joins TRBV6-6 to TRBJ2-1; D possibly matches TRBD1 or TRBD2 (5 bases each). Trimming removed 3 bases at V and 5 bases at J, with 14 bases between. Germline loops: CDR1 MNHNY, CDR2 SVGAGI (reference sequence). The CDR3 spans 15 residues. CDR3 bases: TGTGCCAGCAGTTATACAATAGTGGGGGACAATGAGCAGTTCTTC. Translation gives CASSYTIVGDNEQFF.

Concerning this clonotype: A much larger clone differs from this one at a single base, so this may be a read error. This chain joins TRBV10-3 and TRBJ2-1; 13 bases match TRBD2. V was pared by 8 bases and J by 10 bases, with 8 bases of the junction left unmatched. Germline CDR1 and CDR2: ENHRY and SYGVKD. This CDR3 has 14 residues. For the CDR3, the DNA is TGTGCCATCGCCCAGACTAGCGGGAGGCCCGAGCAGTTCTTC. This translates into CAIAQTSGRPEQFF.

Details on this clonotype: This sequence may be a read error, since a much larger clone differs from it by one base. V gene TRBV12-3 or TRBV12-4 combines with J gene TRBJ1-1, with D possibly matching TRBD1 (5 bases). This CDR3 contains 15 residues. Between the trimmed V and J ends, which lost 6 bases and 3 bases, there was a span of 17 bases. CDR3 in amino acids: CASSYLRGMDTEAFF. The DNA of the CDR3 is TGTGCCAGCAGCTACCTTAGGGGCATGGACACTGAAGCTTTCTTT.

For this clonotype: A much larger clone is a single base away; this may be a read error. The chain uses TRBV6-5 and TRBJ2-1; D remains ambiguous. CDR1 and CDR2 (germline): MNHEY, SVGAGI. This CDR3 region has 13 residues. CDR3 amino acids: CVSSYLGKNEQFF. CDR3 coding DNA: TGTGTCAGCAGTTATCTTGGGAAAAATGAGCAGTTCTTC.

This clonotype appeared once. One end of the junction varies from germline; a read error may be responsible. The chain carries TRBV29-1 and TRBJ1-3, with 8 bases that match TRBD1. The CDR3 contains 16 residues. The germline gives CDR1 SQVTM, CDR2 ANQGSEA. The CDR3 DNA reads as TGCAGCCTTGAAGATCTTGACAGGGGCTCTGGAAACACCATATATTTT. It specifies CSLEDLDRGSGNTIYF.

With respect to this clonotype: A much bigger clone sits one base away, suggesting this may be a read error. This chain links TRBV29-1 with TRBJ2-2, with TRBD2 matching over 11 bases. V lost 7 bases and J lost 5; bases outside the gene matches: 12. In germline, CDR1 is SQVTM, CDR2 ANQGSEA. The CDR3 sequence is 16 residues long. DNA of the CDR3: TGCAGCGGGAGAATAGCGGGAGGGGATCGGACCGGGGAGCTGTTTTTT. Protein product: CSGRIAGGDRTGELFF.

This clonotype was counted ten times or more. This chain joins TRBV11-2 and TRBJ2-1, with 7 bases fitting TRBD2. The V and J ends lost 0 bases and 0 bases, in that order; junction bases with no gene match: 5. This CDR3 is 17 amino acids long. Germline V gene lookup returns CDR1 SGHAT and CDR2 FQNNGV. The CDR3 region has the DNA TGTGCCAGCAGCTTAGATATAGCGGGCAGCTCCTACAATGAGCAGTTCTTC. This encodes CASSLDIAGSSYNEQFF.

In regard to this clonotype: A much more abundant neighbour one base away suggests this may be a read error. This sequence joins TRBV6-2 or TRBV6-3 and TRBJ1-5; maybe TRBD1 (5 bases). Germline CDR1 and CDR2: MNHEY and SVGEGT. The CDR3 is made up of 12 amino acids. Trimming took off 10 bases at V and 7 bases at J, with 14 bases between the two ends. The CDR3 loop reads CATSPQGQPQHF. The CDR3 coding sequence is TGTGCCACCTCCCCTCAGGGCCAGCCCCAGCATTTT.

V usage is TRBV28 and J usage is TRBJ1-5; TRBD1 agrees at 10 bases. Germline loops: CDR1 MDHEN, CDR2 SYDVKM. The CDR3 spans 14 residues. V lost 7 bases, J lost 6 bases, and 6 bases stayed unmatched. The CDR3 spells CASKRQGATQPQHF. In nucleotides, the CDR3 is TGTGCCAGCAAAAGACAGGGGGCGACTCAGCCCCAGCATTTT. The variable domain in full, with the rest retrieved from reference TRBV28 and TRBJ1-5, is DVKVTQSSRYLVKRTGEKVFLECVQDMDHENMFWYRQDPGLGLRLIYFSYDVKMKEKGDIPEGYSVSREKKERFSLILESASTNQTSMYLCASKRQGATQPQHFGDGTRLSIL.

This clonotype was seen at least ten times. The V and J genes are TRBV12-3 or TRBV12-4 and TRBJ1-2, with D tentatively TRBD1 (6 bases). The V gene lost 5 bases and the J gene lost 4 bases, with 11 bases spanning the gap. CDR3 length: 13 residues. CDR3 loop: CASSVQGSYGYTF. DNA of the CDR3: TGTGCCAGCAGTGTACAGGGTTCCTATGGCTACACCTTC.

The chain couples TRBV6-2 or TRBV6-3 to TRBJ2-7; 12 bases are shared with TRBD2. Germline V gene data show CDR1 as MNHEY and CDR2 as SVGEGT. The CDR3 contains 16 residues. V shed 9 bases, J shed 2 bases, and the junction held 11 bases outside the gene matches. CDR3 in DNA: TGTGCCAGTAATCCGCGACTAGCGGGAGTTCCCTACGAGCAGTACTTC. As protein: CASNPRLAGVPYEQYF.

Concerning this clonotype itself: This is likely a read error, given that the CDR3 carries no conserved phenylalanine or tryptophan at its end. This chain links TRBV12-3 or TRBV12-4 with TRBJ1-3; D gene unclear. CDR3 length equals 16 residues. For the CDR3, the DNA is TGTGCCAGAAGTTTAGCGCGCGGGAGCTCTGGAAACACCATATATATT. Translation gives CARSLARGSSGNTIYI.

This rearrangement joins TRBV29-1 to TRBJ1-4; unclear D gene. Germline CDR1 SQVTM, CDR2 ANQGSEA. The CDR3 runs 13 residues. CDR3 residues: CNVEAHSGEKLFF. CDR3 nucleotide sequence: TGCAACGTCGAGGCCCATAGCGGTGAAAAACTGTTTTTT.

In regard to this clonotype: The conserved phenylalanine or tryptophan normally closing the CDR3 is absent here, so this likely arose from a read error. This chain's CDR3 is CASSSRSPSWTSASSSYNEQFS. The DNA of the CDR3 is TGCGCCAGCAGCTCCAGATCGCCCTCCTGGACTAGCGCATCTAGCTCCTACAATGAGCAGTTCTCC. This chain connects TRBV5-1 to TRBJ2-1; TRBD2 aligns across 9 bases. The trim removed 3 bases at V and 0 bases at J, leaving 22 bases unmatched. CDR1 and CDR2 (germline): SGHRS, YFSETQ. This CDR3 has 22 amino acids.

This clonotype has just one count. At one of its ends the junction is not consistent with the germline gene, which may arise from a read error. The chain combines TRBV4-2 with TRBJ2-2; tentative D call: TRBD2 (6 bases). CDR1 LGHNA and CDR2 YNFKEQ come from the germline V gene. This CDR3 has 14 residues. The CDR3 region is CASRLRENTRELFF. In nucleotides, the CDR3 is TGTGCCAGCCGCCTCCGGGAGAACACCCGGGAGCTGTTTTTT.

To note about this clonotype: Possible read error: a much larger clone is one base away. The CDR3 loop reads CASSHRLGGDTQYF. CDR3 coding DNA: TGTGCCAGCAGTCACCGACTCGGGGGAGATACGCAGTATTTT. V and J are TRBV6-2 or TRBV6-3 and TRBJ2-3, with D perhaps matching TRBD2 (6 bases). The CDR3 covers 14 residues. Germline V gene data show CDR1 as MNHEY and CDR2 as SVGEGT. V dropped 5 bases and J dropped 5 bases, with 14 bases sitting between them.

This clonotype was counted once. One base away lies a much larger clone, so this may be a sequencing read error. This chain links TRBV11-2 with TRBJ1-1, with a weak D call TRBD1 (5 bases). The CDR3 is made up of 15 amino acids. Germline CDR1 reads SGHAT; CDR2 reads FQNNGV. In DNA, the CDR3 is TGTGCCAGCAGCCAACTGGGGGGAGGGAAAACTGAAGCTTTGTTT. The encoded protein is CASSQLGGGKTEALF. The full variable domain, its missing parts supplied by reference TRBV11-2 and TRBJ1-1, is EAGVAQSPRYKIIEKRQSVAFWCNPISGHATLYWYQQILGQGPKLLIQFQNNGVVDDSQLPKDRFSAERLKGVDSTLKIQPAKLEDSAVYLCASSQLGGGKTEALFGQGTRLTVV.

This clonotype was observed a handful of times. Possible read error: a much larger clone is one base away. This chain connects TRBV29-1 to TRBJ2-7; no reliable D call. Germline CDR1 and CDR2: SQVTM and ANQGSEA. CDR3 length equals 10 residues. CDR3 nucleotide sequence: TGCGGCGTTGTTATCTACGAGCAGTACTTC. Amino acids: CGVVIYEQYF.

Concerning this clonotype: This may be a read error: a much more frequent sequence differs by one nucleotide. The gene calls are TRBV14 and TRBJ2-7; D may be TRBD2 (6 bases). With 1 base removed from V and 5 bases from J, the gap between germline ends came to 12 bases. This CDR3 spans 14 amino acids. Looked up from germline, CDR1 is SGHDN and CDR2 is FVKESK. The CDR3 reads CASSQVTWEDEQYF. In DNA, the CDR3 is TGTGCCAGCAGCCAAGTAACATGGGAGGACGAGCAGTACTTC.

This clonotype was picked up many times. The chain couples TRBV6-1 to TRBJ2-7; D unclear. Per the germline V gene, CDR1 is MNHNS and CDR2 is SASEGT. V was trimmed by 4 bases and J by 6 bases, leaving 7 bases between them. This CDR3 is built from 11 residues. In nucleotides, the CDR3 is TGTGCCAGCAGTGCACAGTTCGAGCAGTACTTC. The encoded protein is CASSAQFEQYF.